Listed here is a single T cell receptor (beta chain). Its antigen is as yet unknown. CDR3 length: 15 amino acids. Germline loops: CDR1 MNHEY, CDR2 SMNVEV (reference sequence). Deletions cut 6 bases from V and 2 bases from J, with 14 bases between. This sample is part of a study of cytomegalovirus exposure and HLA in healthy donors. Primers: 60 Vbeta forward and 13 Jbeta reverse. Some clones are missing from TCRdb's copy, which holds only in-frame ones; the method was immunoSEQ multiplex PCR. The sample features 56,000 or so clones, with about 2.3% in its top ten. General observations from the study: Solely CMV serostatus was available to characterize immune exposure. Researchers catalogued some 160 TCR beta chains as cytomegalovirus-associated.

This chain links TRBV27 with TRBJ1-5, with D possibly matching TRBD1 (6 bases). This clonotype was sampled from a female donor in good health and CMV-seronegative. The sample comprised PBMCs. The CDR3: CASRLRGNGNQPQHF. In DNA, the CDR3 is TGTGCCAGCAGGCTCAGGGGAAACGGCAATCAGCCCCAGCATTTT.